This TCR beta chain stems from a study of CD8 T cells in ankylosing spondylitis. A quantitative 5'-RACE method, one with molecular barcodes, was used to make TCR beta libraries. TCRdb called the 5' RACE reads again in MiXCR, with one record for every CDR3 protein. The repertoire holds around 250,000 distinct CDR3 sequences, with roughly 10% as singletons. Many counts were recorded for this clonotype. Its antigen remains unidentified. Study results and caveats: Disease-linked clones had a CD8+ phenotype and relatively low frequency in peripheral blood. Apparently characteristic of ankylosing spondylitis blood was a TCR beta motif (roughly eight highly homologous variants). There was reportedly significant enrichment of clones that were disease-linked in matched ankylosing spondylitis synovial fluid.

Specimen: blood, either unsorted or a sorted T cell fraction (not recorded which). The receptor comes from a male donor with ankylosing spondylitis or in good health (not recorded which).

CDR3 sequence reads: CASSFQGYEQYF. The DNA for the CDR3 is TGTGCCAGCAGTTTTCAGGGCTACGAGCAGTACTTC. V and J are TRBV27 and TRBJ2-7; tentative D call: TRBD1 (5 bases). Germline lookup yields CDR1 MNHEY and CDR2 SMNVEV (reference sequence). The V and J ends lost 3 bases and 3 bases respectively, with 6 bases between them. This CDR3 is built from 12 residues.